Here is one T cell receptor beta chain with its context. The repertoire was sequenced with immunoSEQ multiplex PCR; TCRdb's copy has only in-frame clones and lacks some. The data show 250,000 to 300,000 clones, with around nine tenths seen just once and 1.9% held by the top ten. These data come from a study of blood T cell repertoires in COVID-19. Sequenced material: PBMCs or T cells enriched from blood (not recorded which). This receptor was taken from a woman aged 55-70 years who had recovered from COVID-19.

This CDR3 is CASSEADRGPIPLHF. CDR3 bases: TGTGCCAGCAGTGAAGCGGACAGGGGGCCGATCCCCCTCCACTTT. This chain links TRBV6-1 with TRBJ1-6; 11 bases line up with TRBD1. Germline-derived CDR1 and CDR2 are MNHNS and SASEGT. Unmatched junction bases numbered 5, after V lost 0 bases and J lost 13 bases. This CDR3 has 15 residues.